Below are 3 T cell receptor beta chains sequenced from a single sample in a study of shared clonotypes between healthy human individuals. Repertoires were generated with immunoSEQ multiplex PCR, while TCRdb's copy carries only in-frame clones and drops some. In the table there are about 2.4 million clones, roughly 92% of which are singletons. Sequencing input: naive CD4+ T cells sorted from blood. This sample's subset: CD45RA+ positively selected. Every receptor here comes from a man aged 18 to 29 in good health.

The DNA of the CDR3 is TGTGCCAGCAGGGGGCTCACAGGGGGCATTCAGCCCCAGCATTTT. Its translation: CASRGLTGGIQPQHF. This chain uses TRBV6-1 with TRBJ1-5; 9 bases line up with TRBD1. This CDR3 has 15 residues. The germline CDR1 and CDR2 sequences are MNHNS and SASEGT. Losses at the gene ends were 6 bases for V and 6 bases for J; bases not matched to a gene: 9.

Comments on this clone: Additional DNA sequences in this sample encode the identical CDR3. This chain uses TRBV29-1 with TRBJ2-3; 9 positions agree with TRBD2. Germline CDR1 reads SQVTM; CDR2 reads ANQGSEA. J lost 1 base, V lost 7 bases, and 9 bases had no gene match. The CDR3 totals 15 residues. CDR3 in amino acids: CSATGLAGGTDTQYF. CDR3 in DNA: TGCAGCGCCACAGGGTTAGCGGGAGGCACAGATACGCAGTATTTT.

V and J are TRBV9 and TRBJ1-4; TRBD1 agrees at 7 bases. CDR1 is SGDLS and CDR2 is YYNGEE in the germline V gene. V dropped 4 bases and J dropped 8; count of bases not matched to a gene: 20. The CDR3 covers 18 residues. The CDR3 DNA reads TGTGCCAGCAGCCCCTCAGGCAGGGGGTCCAGCCTAGGCGAAAAACTGTTTTTT. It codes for CASSPSGRGSSLGEKLFF.